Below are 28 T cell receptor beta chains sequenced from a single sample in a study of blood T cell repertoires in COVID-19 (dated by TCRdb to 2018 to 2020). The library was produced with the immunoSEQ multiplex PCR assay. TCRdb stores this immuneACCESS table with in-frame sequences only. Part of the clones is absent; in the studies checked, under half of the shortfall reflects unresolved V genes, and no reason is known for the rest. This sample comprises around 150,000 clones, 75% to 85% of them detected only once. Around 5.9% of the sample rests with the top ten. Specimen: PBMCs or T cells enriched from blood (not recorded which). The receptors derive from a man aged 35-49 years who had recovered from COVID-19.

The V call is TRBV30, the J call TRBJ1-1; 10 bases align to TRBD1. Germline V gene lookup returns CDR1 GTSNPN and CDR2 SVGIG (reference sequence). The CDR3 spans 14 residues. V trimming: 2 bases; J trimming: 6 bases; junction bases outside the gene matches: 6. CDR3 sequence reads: CAWSLGTGEPEAFF. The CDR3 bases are TGTGCCTGGAGTCTCGGGACAGGGGAACCTGAAGCTTTCTTT.

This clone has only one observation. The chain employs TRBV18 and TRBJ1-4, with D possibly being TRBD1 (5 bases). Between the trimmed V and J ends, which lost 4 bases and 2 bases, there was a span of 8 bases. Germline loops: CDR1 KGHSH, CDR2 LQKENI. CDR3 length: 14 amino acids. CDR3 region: CASSRGVTNEKLFF. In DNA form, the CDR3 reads TGTGCCAGCTCACGGGGGGTGACTAATGAAAAACTGTTTTTT.

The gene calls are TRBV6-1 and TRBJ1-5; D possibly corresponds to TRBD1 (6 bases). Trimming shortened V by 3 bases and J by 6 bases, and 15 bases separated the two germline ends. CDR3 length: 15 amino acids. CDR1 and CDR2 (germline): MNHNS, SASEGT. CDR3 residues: CASSETTGYLQPQHF. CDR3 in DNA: TGTGCCAGCAGTGAGACCACAGGGTATCTTCAGCCCCAGCATTTT.

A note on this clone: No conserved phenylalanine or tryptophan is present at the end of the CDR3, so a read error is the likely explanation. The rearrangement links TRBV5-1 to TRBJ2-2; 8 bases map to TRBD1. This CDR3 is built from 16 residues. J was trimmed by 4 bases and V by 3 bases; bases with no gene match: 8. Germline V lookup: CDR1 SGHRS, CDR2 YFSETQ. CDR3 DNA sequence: TGCGCCAGCAGCTCCGACAGGGGTTTAAGCACCGGGGAGCTGTTTTCT. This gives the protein CASSSDRGLSTGELFS.

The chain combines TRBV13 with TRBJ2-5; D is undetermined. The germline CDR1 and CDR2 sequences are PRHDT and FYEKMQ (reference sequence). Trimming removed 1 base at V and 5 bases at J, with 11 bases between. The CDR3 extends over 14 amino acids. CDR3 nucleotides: TGTGCCAGCAGCTTAGCCGCTAGTGGGGAGACCCAGTACTTC. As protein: CASSLAASGETQYF.

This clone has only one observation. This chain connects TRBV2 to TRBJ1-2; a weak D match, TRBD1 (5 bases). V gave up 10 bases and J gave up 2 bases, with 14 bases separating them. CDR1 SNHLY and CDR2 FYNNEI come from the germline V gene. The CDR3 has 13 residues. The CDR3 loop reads CAIRSGGNYGYTF. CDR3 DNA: TGTGCCATCCGATCGGGGGGAAACTATGGCTACACCTTC. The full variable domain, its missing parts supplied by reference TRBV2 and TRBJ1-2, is EPEVTQTPSHQVTQMGQEVILRCVPISNHLYFYWYRQILGQKVEFLVSFYNNEISEKSEIFDDQFSVERPDGSNFTLKIRSTKLEDSAMYFCAIRSGGNYGYTFGSGTRLTVV.

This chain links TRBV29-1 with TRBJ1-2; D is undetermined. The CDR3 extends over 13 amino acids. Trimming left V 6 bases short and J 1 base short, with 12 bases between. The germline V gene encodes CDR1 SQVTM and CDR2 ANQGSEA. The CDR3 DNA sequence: TGCAGCGTAGTACCTATTAGTAACTATGGCTACACCTTC. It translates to CSVVPISNYGYTF.

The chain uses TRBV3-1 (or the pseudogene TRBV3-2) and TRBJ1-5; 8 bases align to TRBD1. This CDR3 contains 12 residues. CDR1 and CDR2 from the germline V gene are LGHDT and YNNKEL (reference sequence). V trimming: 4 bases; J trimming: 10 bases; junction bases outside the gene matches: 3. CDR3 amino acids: CASSRGTGPQHF. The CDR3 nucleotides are TGTGCCAGCAGCCGCGGGACAGGACCCCAGCATTTT.

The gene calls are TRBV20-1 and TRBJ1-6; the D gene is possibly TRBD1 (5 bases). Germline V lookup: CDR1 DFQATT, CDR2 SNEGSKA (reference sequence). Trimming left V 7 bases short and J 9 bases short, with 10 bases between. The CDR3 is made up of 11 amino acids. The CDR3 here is CSGRVSSPLHF. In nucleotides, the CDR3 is TGCAGTGGCAGGGTGAGTTCACCCCTCCACTTT.

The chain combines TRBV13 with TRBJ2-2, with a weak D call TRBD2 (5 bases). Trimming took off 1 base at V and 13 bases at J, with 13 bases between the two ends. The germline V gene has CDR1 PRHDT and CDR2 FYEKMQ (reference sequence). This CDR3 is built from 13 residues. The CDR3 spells CASSLASGTRLFF. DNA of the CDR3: TGTGCCAGCAGCTTAGCCTCGGGAACGCGGCTGTTTTTT.

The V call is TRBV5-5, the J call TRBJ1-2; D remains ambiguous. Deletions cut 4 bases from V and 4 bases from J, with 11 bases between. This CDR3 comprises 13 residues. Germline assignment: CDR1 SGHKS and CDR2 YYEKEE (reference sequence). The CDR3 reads CASSQFRGYGYTF. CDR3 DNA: TGTGCCAGCAGCCAATTCCGGGGCTATGGCTACACCTTC.

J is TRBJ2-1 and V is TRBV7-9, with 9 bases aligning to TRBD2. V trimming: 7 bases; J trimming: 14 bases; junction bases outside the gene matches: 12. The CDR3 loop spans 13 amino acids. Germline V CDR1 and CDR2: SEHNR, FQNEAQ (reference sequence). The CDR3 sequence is CASTRIAGAGEFF. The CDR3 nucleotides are TGTGCCAGCACCAGAATAGCGGGGGCCGGGGAGTTCTTC.

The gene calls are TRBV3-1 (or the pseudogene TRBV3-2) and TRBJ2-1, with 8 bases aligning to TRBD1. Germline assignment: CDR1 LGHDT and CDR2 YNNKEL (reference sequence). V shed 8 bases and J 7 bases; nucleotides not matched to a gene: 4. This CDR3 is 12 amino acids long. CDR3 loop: CASQNRGNEQFF. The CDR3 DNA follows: TGTGCCAGCCAAAACAGGGGGAATGAGCAGTTCTTC.

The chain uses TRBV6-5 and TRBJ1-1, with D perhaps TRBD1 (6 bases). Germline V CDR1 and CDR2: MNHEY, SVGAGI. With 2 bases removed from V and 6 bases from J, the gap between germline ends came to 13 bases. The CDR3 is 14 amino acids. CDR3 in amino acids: CASSYGQPRSEAFF. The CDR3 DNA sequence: TGTGCCAGCAGTTACGGACAGCCTCGCTCTGAAGCTTTCTTT.

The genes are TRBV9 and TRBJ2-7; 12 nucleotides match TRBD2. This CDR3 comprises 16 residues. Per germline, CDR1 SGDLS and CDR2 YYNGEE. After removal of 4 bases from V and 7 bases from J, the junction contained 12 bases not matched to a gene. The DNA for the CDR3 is TGTGCCAGCAGCCCGACCACCGGACTAGCGGGGTGGGAGCAGTACTTC. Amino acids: CASSPTTGLAGWEQYF.

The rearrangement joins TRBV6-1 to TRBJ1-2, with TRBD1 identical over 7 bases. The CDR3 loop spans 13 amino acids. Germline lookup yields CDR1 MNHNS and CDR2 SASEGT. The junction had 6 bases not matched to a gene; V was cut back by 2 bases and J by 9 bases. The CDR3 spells CASSEPGQTSYTF. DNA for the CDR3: TGTGCCAGCAGTGAACCGGGACAGACTAGCTACACCTTC.

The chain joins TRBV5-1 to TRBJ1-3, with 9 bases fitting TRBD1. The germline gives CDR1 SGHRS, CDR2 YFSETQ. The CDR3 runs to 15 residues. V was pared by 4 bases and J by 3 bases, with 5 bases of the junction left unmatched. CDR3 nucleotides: TGCGCCAGCAGCCCGGGACAGGGACTTGGAAACACCATATATTTT. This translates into CASSPGQGLGNTIYF.

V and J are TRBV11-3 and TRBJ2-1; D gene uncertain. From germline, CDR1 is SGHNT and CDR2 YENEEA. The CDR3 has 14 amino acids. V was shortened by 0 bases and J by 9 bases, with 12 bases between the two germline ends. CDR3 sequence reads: CASSLESGTGEQFF. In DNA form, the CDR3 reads TGTGCCAGCAGCTTAGAGTCTGGAACGGGTGAGCAGTTCTTC.

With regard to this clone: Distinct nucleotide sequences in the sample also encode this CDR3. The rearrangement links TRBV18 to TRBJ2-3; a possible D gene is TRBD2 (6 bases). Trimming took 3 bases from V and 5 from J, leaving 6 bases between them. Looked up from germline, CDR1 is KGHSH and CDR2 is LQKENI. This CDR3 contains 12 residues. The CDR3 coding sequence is TGTGCCAGCTCACCGCGGGGAGATACGCAGTATTTT. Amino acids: CASSPRGDTQYF.

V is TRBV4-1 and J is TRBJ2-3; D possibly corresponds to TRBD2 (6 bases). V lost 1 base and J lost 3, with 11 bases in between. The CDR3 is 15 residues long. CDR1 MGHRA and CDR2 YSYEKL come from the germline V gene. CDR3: CASSQGTSSTDTQYF. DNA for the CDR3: TGCGCCAGCAGCCAAGGAACTAGCTCGACAGATACGCAGTATTTT.

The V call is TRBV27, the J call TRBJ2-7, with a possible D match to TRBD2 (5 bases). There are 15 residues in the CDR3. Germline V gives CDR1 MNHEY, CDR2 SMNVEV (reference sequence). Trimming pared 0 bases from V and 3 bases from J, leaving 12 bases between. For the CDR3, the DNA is TGTGCCAGCAGTTTATCTAGCCTAGCCCTCTACGAGCAGTACTTC. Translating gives CASSLSSLALYEQYF.

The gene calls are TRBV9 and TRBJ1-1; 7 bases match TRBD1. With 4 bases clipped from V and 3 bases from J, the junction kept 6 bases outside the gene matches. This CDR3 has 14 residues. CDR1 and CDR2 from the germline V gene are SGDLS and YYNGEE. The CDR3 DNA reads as TGTGCCAGCAGCCTAAGGGGGCGGGACACTGAAGCTTTCTTT. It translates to CASSLRGRDTEAFF.

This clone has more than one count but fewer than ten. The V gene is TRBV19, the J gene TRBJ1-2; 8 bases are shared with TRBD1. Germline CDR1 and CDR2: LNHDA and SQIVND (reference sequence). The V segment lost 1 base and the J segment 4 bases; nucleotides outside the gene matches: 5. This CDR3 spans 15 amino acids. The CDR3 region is CASSIAHRGIYGYTF. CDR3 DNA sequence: TGTGCCAGTAGTATAGCCCACAGGGGGATCTATGGCTACACCTTC. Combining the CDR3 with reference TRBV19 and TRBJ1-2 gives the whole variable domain DGGITQSPKYLFRKEGQNVTLSCEQNLNHDAMYWYRQDPGQGLRLIYYSQIVNDFQKGDIAEGYSVSREKKESFPLTVTSAQKNPTAFYLCASSIAHRGIYGYTFGSGTRLTVV.

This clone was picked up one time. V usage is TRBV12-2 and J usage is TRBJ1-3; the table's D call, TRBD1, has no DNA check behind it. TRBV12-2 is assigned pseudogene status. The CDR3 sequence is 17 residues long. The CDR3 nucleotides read TGTGCAAGTCGCCTACGGGACAGCGAAATCTCTGGAAACACCATATATTTT. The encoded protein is CASRLRDSEISGNTIYF.

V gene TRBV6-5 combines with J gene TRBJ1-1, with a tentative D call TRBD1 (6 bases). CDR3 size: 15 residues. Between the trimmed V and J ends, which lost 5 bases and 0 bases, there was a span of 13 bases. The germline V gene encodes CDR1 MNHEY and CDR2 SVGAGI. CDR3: CASSPQRGLNTEAFF. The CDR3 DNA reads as TGTGCCAGCAGTCCCCAAAGGGGGTTGAACACTGAAGCTTTCTTT.

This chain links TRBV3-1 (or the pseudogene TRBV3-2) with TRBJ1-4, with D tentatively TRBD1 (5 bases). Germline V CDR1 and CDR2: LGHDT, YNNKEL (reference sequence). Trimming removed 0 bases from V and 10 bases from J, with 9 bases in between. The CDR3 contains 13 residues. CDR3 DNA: TGTGCCAGCAGCCAAGAGGGGGAGGGAAAACTGTTTTTT. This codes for CASSQEGEGKLFF.

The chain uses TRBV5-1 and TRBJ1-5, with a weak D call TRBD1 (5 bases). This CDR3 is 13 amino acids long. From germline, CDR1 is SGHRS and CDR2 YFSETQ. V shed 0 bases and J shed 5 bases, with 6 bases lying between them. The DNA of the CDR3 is TGCGCCAGCAGCTTGGGCAGGGATCAGCCCCAGCATTTT. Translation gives CASSLGRDQPQHF.

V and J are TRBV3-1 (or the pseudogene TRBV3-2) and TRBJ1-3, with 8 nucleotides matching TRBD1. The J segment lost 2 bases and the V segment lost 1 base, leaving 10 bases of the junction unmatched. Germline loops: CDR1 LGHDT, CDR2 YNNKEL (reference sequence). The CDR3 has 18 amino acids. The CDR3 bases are TGTGCCAGCAGCCAAGTTTGGCCGGACAGGGATACTGGAAACACCATATATTTT. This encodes CASSQVWPDRDTGNTIYF.